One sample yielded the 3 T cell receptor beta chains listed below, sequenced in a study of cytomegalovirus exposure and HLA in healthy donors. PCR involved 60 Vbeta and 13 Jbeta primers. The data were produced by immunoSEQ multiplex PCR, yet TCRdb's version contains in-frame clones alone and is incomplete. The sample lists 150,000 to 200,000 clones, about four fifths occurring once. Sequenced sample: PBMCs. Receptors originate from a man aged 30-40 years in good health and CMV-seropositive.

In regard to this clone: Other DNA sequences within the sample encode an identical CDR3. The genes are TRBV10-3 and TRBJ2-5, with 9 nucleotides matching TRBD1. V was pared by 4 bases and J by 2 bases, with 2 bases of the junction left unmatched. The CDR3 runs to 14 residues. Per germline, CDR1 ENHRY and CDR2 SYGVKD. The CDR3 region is CAISGTGAQETQYF. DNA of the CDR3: TGTGCCATCAGTGGGACAGGGGCTCAAGAGACCCAGTACTTC.

The DNA of the CDR3 is TGTGCCAGCAGTTACTCGTCAGGCTACACCTTC. Its translation: CASSYSSGYTF. The chain is built from TRBV6-5 and TRBJ1-2; D is unresolved. V was clipped by 0 bases and J by 8 bases, with 4 bases between them. Germline V CDR1 and CDR2: MNHEY, SVGAGI. CDR3 length equals 11 residues.

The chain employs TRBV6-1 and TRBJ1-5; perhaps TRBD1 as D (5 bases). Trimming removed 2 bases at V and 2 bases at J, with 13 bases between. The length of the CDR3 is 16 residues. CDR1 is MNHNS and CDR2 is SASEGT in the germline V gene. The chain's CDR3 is CASSETRVYGNQPQHF. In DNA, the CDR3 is TGTGCCAGCAGTGAAACCAGGGTTTACGGCAATCAGCCCCAGCATTTT.